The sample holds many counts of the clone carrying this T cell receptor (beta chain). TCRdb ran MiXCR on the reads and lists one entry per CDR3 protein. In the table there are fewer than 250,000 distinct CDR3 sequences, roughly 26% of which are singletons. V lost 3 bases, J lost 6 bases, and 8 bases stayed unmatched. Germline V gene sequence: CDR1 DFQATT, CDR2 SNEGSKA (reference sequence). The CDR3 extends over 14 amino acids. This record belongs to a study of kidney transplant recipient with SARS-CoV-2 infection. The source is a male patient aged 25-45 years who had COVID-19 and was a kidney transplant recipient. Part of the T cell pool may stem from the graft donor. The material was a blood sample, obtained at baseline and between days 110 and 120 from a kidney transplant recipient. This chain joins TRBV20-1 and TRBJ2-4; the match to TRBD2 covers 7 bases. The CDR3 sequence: CSASPSGSINIQYF. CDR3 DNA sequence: TGCAGTGCTAGCCCTAGCGGATCTATAAACATTCAGTACTTC.